This T cell receptor beta chain was retrieved from a study of cytomegalovirus exposure and HLA in healthy donors (dated by TCRdb to about 2017). About the investigation overall: In an earlier analysis of approximately 640 of the donors, around 300 Gb of sequence data and some 100 million unique TCR beta sequences from roughly 180 million T cells were reported. Roughly 300 gigabases of sequencing data and around 80 million unique TCR sequences made up an early release that covered about 640 HLA-typed donors. Among the roughly 390 genotyped donors, approximately 81% belonged to the genetic ancestry cluster associated with self-reported Caucasian donors. The study was designed to test whether signatures of past pathogen exposure could be identified by cataloging public T cell receptors. Using immunosequencing, the study profiled T cell repertoires from 500 to 800 subjects and related those repertoires to cytomegalovirus serostatus. A separate validation cohort of roughly 130 different subjects was used in addition to the 666-subject first cohort. To predict cytomegalovirus infection status, the study combined high-throughput TCR immunosequencing, statistical association of individual TCRs with disease status, and machine learning. To study patterns of TCR occurrence, a later analysis re-analyzed previously published TCR beta repertoires from 600 to 750 donors and added high-resolution HLA genotyping. The later analysis used no new phenotypic data to find candidate immune exposures, relying instead on TCR beta sequences and their occurrence across donors. An earlier analysis of around 540 of the donors applied high-throughput TCR beta sequencing to assess whether each TCR beta V gene segment acted as functional or pseudogenic. Donor age, sex, ethnicity and CMV serostatus were compiled together with the repertoire data. A later genetic analysis took genome-wide SNP genotypes for about 65% of the roughly 670 donors and used that subset as a discovery cohort. All discovery cohort repertoires had been generated on a single sequencing platform. Both class I and class II loci were covered by HLA typing, at four-digit resolution. The number of typed donors differed by locus: 629-630 for A, B, C, DRB1 and DQB1; 522 for DQA1; around 580 for DPA1; and around 450 for DPB1. About five DR-DQ haplotypes were treated as single units for association and clustering because of strong linkage in the cohort. Among about 360 genotyped donors of the cohort, an average of approximately 240,000 unique TCR beta nucleotide sequences were sequenced per donor, about a sixth of them non-productive. What the authors observed across the whole study: In an earlier analysis of 587 of the donors, most TCR beta V segments appeared in productive rearrangements about 87% or about 30% of the time, broadly matching IMGT annotations. The presence/absence analyses assumed that sequencing depth was roughly uniform across donors, and that assumption may not be true. CMV serostatus was the only immune exposure information available for the cohort. According to the authors, the approach could potentially be generalized to other disease states and immunological phenotypes. Because counts were too low, 15 to 20 rarely observed V segments, including chromosome 9 orphons, were excluded from the earlier analysis of some 590 of the donors. According to a later analysis, TCR association rates differed among HLA loci, with DRB1 alleles showing the most associated TCRs and HLA-C alleles showing the fewest. Correlated functional status among segregating V segments might be attributable to linkage disequilibrium, but an unknown experimental factor could not be ruled out. A further reported finding was that TCR beta sequences accurately predicted the HLA-A and HLA-B alleles for most subjects in the first cohort. Because the 87-base-pair reads could not distinguish some IMGT-functional V segments, including TRBV6-2 and TRBV6-3, those segments were excluded. The study gave a list of over 150 TCR beta chains associated with cytomegalovirus. In vitro tests confirmed that a few of the cytomegalovirus-associated TCR beta chains recognize cytomegalovirus antigens. Several of the top co-occurrence clusters appeared to be linked to parvovirus B19, influenza, CMV and Epstein-Barr virus, according to a later analysis. Because HLA typing was unavailable for some donors at each locus, only the typed subset was used in association tests. The cohort was sequenced for TCR beta chains only, and without alpha or paired-chain data the features that could be detected were limited. A later genetic analysis associated a missense DCLRE1C variant with V-gene and J-gene trimming of TCR beta chains, and an independent cohort replicated the association. The classifier was reported to diagnose cytomegalovirus status with high specificity and sensitivity in both the original cohort and the validation cohort. When HLA alleles, especially DR and DQ, strongly co-occurred, attributing TCR associations to individual alleles was difficult. A group of highly shared sequence variants was considered likely to be a technical artifact of the sequencing pipeline. Compared with equally common non-associated chains, HLA-associated TCR beta chains in a later analysis were more clonally expanded and had lower generation probabilities. In a later analysis, most CMV-associated TCR beta chains were found to appear HLA-restricted, with HLA associations seemingly driven largely by CMV exposure. Specific HLA alleles were associated with 15,000 to 20,000 TCR beta sequences at a false discovery rate of 0.05 in a later analysis. While some public TCRs were present in many individuals, most TCR sequences turned up only very rarely across donors. Compared with the roughly 700-donor mean, donors in an Asian-associated ancestry cluster had fewer N-insertions in productive TCRs, according to a later genetic analysis.

The cohort comprised several hundred healthy bone marrow donors. At the time of sampling, all cohort members were nominally healthy, though unrecorded immune exposures were likely present. The donor tested CMV seronegative and was one of the 352 seronegative cohort members. A peripheral blood sample was collected from each donor, and TCR beta sequencing was performed on peripheral blood mononuclear cells. The Qiagen DNeasy Blood Extraction Kit was used to extract genomic DNA from the blood cell samples. To prepare the library, the immunoSEQ multiplex PCR assay was applied. A mixture of 60 forward primers for TCR Vbeta segments and 13 reverse primers for TCR Jbeta segments was used in the multiplex PCR. Amplification of the CDR3 region of rearranged TCR beta genes was performed with a multiplex PCR assay on genomic DNA. On the Illumina HiSeq System, the amplified TCR beta libraries were sequenced as 87-base-pair reads. Per the authors' processing: In a later analysis, some 80 million unique TCR beta chains were counted across the approximately 670 repertoires, and roughly 11 million of these chains were shared by at least two donors. Raw reads were error-corrected and collapsed into unique sequences by a nearest-neighbor algorithm in which closely related sequences were merged to remove PCR and sequencing errors. CDR3 sequences were aligned to IMGT reference sequences to assign V, D and J gene segments. Each retained sequence needed at least a six-nucleotide match to both a V gene segment and a J gene segment. A rearrangement counted as productive if the CDR3 had no stop codons and remained in frame with V and J, and every other rearrangement counted as non-productive. Following IMGT convention, CDR3 was defined as the stretch from the second conserved V-encoded cysteine to the conserved J-encoded phenylalanine. In an earlier analysis of approximately 500 of the donors, sequences lacking an unambiguous match to a single V gene segment were excluded. An earlier analysis of a few hundred of the donors classified V segments as functional when productive rearrangements were above 56.7% and as segregating when the standard deviation between donors was above 5%. To diagnose cytomegalovirus status from the catalog of TCR beta chain sequences, a statistical classification framework was built. A later analysis assigned V and J genes by comparing TCR nucleotide sequences with IMGT/GENE-DB human TR gene sequences. A later analysis assigned CDR3 sequences and most-parsimonious VDJ recombination scenarios with the TCRdist pipeline. A later analysis defined each TCR beta chain by its CDR3 amino acid sequence plus V-gene family, and excluded reads lacking a unique V-gene family. As a way to deal with suspected cross-contamination and a sequencing artifact, a later analysis dropped 450 to 600 nucleotide sequences that were highly shared and had low generation probability. A later analysis calculated a clonal expansion index for each public chain from normalized within-repertoire ranks of inferred template counts. A later analysis computed generation probabilities with a VDJ recombination model fitted to out-of-frame rearrangements, and checked the results against IGoR. In a later analysis, hypergeometric tests were used to score TCR-TCR, TCR-HLA and TCR-CMV co-occurrence, with a repertoire-size bias correction applied to TCR pairs. To estimate false discovery rates, a later analysis permuted the HLA or CMV assignments 20 times. In a later analysis, co-occurring TCRs were grouped using DBSCAN, with TCRdist sequence similarity added in when clustering inside HLA-allele-positive subsets. Co-occurrence clustering excluded repertoires with fewer than 30,000 or more than 120,000 public chains, plus five with anomalous nucleotide sharing. The table was pulled from immuneACCESS by TCRdb, which kept in-frame rearrangements only. Such tables lose some clones; where checked, under half of the loss comes from unresolved V genes, and the rest has no known cause. Clonal size and the V and J genes are those of that table, whereas D and trimming came from the DNA. The sample table holds 120,000 to 150,000 clones, of which 70% to 85% were seen once. The ten largest clones capture roughly 2.1% of the sample.

V is cut back by 6 bases and J by 10 bases, with 16 bases in the junction unmatched. The germline V gene (reference sequence) gives CDR1 as SEHNR and CDR2 as FQNEAQ. The CDR3 runs 16 amino acids, cysteine and phenylalanine included. Here the CDR3 DNA is all that survives: 48 bases in frame from base 1. About this clone itself: No antigen is known for it. One base away there is no much larger clone; base qualities are not given.

The sequence joins TRBV7-9 to TRBJ2-1; 9 nucleotides in the junction match TRBD2. Sequencing was carried out using PBMCs. This TCR was sampled from a woman between 40 and 55 years old in good health and CMV-seronegative. This receptor has the CDR3 CASRGGGGRGSGEQFF. The DNA sequence is as follows: TGTGCCAGCAGAGGAGGCGGCGGGAGGGGGTCGGGGGAGCAGTTCTTC.